This T cell receptor (beta chain) was identified during a study of beta chain features in type 1 diabetes. Many counts were recorded for this clone. This CDR3 contains 15 residues. V lost 4 bases and J lost 2, with 14 bases in between. The authors reverse transcribed all of the isolated RNA, so sequencing captured expressed TCRB transcripts. Sequencing used immunoSEQ multiplex PCR; TCRdb keeps in-frame clones, though not all of them. The sample has roughly 150,000 clones; around 10% are singletons. The genes are TRBV23-1 and TRBJ1-2; D perhaps matches TRBD1 (6 bases). TRBV23-1 is sorted into the ORF group, with uncertain function. This clonotype originated in a man younger than 35 in good health. The sample was central memory CD4+ T cells from blood. The CDR3 DNA reads as TGCGCCAGCAGTCCGTCTAGGGGGTACAACTATGGCTACACCTTC. Translation: CASSPSRGYNYGYTF.